This T cell receptor (beta chain) was identified in a study of CXCR3-negative and CXCR3-positive naive CD8 T cells. Study-wide context: TRB reads totalled about 150 million, about 1.5 +/- 0.3 million per library. Study results and limitations: CXCR3-expressing naive cells carried TRB CDR3s more hydrophobic than those of CXCR3-negative naive cells. Both naive subsets had comparably high diversity; memory CD8+ cells much lower.

A remark on this clonotype: Its target is unknown.

UMI-tagged TRB cDNA libraries were built via 5' RACE. Reprocessing the 5' RACE reads, TCRdb reports a single entry for every CDR3 protein and omits DNA. In all, the sample yields 43,000 or so distinct CDR3 sequences. CD45RO-CCR7+CD27+CD95- was the phenotype of naive CD8+ T cells. This CDR3 spans 12 amino acids. The germline CDR1 and CDR2 sequences are SGHVS and FQNEAQ. This sequence originates from a human donor in good health. Some clones in this sample may be carry-over from other donors' samples. Source material: naive CXCR3- CD8+ T cells from blood. Subset meaning: CD45RO-CCR7+CD27+CD95- naive CD8+ T cells lacking CXCR3 (TNR3-). The chain carries TRBV7-8 and TRBJ1-3. The CDR3 protein is CASSFYGNTIYF.